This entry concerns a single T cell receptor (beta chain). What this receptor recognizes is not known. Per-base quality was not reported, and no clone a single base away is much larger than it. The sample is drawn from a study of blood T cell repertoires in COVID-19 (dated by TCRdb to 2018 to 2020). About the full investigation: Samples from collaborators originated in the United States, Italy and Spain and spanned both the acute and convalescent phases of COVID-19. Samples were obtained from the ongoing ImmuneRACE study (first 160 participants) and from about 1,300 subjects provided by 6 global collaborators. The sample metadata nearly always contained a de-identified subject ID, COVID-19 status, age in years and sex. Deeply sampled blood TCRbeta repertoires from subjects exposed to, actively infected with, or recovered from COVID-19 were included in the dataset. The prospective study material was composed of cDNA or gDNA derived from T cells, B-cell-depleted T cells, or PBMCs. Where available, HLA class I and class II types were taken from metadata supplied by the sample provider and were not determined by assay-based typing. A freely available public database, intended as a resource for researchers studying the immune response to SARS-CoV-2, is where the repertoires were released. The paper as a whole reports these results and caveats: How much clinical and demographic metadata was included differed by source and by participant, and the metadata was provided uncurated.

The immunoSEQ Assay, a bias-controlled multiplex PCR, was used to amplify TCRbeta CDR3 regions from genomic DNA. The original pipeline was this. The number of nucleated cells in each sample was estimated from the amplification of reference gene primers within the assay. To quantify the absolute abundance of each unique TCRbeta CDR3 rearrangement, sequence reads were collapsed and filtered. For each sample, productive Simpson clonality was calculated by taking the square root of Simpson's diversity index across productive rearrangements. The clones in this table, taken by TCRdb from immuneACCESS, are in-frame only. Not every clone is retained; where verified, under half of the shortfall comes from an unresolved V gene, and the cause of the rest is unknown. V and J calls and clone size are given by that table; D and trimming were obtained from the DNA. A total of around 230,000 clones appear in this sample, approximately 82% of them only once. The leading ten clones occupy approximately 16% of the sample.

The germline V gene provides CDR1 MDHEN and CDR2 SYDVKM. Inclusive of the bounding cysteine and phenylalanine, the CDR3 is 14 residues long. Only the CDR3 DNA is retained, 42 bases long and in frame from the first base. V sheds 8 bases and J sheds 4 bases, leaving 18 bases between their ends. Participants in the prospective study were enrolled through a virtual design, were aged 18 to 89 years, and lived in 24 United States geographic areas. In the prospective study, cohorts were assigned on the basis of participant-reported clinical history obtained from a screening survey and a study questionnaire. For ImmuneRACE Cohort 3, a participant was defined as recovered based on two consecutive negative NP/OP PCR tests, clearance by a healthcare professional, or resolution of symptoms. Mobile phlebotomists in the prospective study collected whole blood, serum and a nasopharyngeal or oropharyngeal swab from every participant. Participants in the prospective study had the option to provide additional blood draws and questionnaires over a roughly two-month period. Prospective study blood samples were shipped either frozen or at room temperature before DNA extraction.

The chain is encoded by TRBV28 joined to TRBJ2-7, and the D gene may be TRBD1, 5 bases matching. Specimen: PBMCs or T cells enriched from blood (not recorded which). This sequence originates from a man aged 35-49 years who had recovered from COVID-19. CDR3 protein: CASAPPRGTYEQYF. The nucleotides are TGTGCCAGCGCCCCGCCTAGGGGCACGTACGAGCAGTACTTC.